This T cell receptor beta chain was identified in a study of identical twins. Trimming took off 5 bases at V and 0 bases at J, with 16 bases between the two ends. CDR1 is MGHRA, CDR2 YSYEKL, per germline. The CDR3 length is 16 residues. TCRdb reanalysed the 5' RACE reads using MiXCR and keeps one entry per CDR3 protein. This table has a few hundred thousand distinct CDR3 sequences, 10% to 13% appearing once. This TCR was recovered from a man between 45 and 60 years old in good health. This chain links TRBV4-1 with TRBJ1-1, with D hard to call. The sample consisted of memory T cells sorted from blood. The CDR3 DNA sequence: TGCGCCAGCAGCGGAGGGAAATTGGGGATGAACACTGAAGCTTTCTTT. Its translation is CASSGGKLGMNTEAFF.